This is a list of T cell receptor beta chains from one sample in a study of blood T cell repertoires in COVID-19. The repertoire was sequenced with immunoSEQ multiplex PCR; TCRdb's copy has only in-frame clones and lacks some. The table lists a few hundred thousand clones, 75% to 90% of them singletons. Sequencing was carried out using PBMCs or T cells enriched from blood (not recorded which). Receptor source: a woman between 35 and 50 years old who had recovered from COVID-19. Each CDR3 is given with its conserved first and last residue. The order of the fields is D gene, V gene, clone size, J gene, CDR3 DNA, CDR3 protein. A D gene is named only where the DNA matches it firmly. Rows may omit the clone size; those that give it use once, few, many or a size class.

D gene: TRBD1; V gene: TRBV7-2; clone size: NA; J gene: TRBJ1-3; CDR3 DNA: TGTGCCAGCAGCTTAAGGACAGGGCCCGGAAACACCATATATTTT; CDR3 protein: CASSLRTGPGNTIYF
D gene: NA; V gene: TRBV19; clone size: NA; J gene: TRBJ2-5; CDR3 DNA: TGTGCCAGTAGTATGGGTGGGGGGGCCCTTGAGACCCAGTACTTC; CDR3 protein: CASSMGGGALETQYF
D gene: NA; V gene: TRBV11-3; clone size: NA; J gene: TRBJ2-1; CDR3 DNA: TGTGCCAGCAGCTTAGTAGGACAGTTCAATGAGCAGTTCTTC; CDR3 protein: CASSLVGQFNEQFF
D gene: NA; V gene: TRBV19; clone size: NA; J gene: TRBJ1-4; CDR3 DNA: TGTGCCAGTAGTAGCCGGACAGCGGGGGATGAAAAACTGTTTTTT; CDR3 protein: CASSSRTAGDEKLFF
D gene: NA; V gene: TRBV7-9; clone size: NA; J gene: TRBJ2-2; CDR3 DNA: TGTGCCAGCAGCCCTCGTTTTTCCCCCCCGGGCACCGGGGAGCTGTTTTTT; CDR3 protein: CASSPRFSPPGTGELFF
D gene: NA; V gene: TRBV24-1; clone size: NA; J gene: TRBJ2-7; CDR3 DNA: TGTGCCACCAGTGATTCAGTAGGCGGGTTGTACGAGCAGTACTTC; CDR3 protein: CATSDSVGGLYEQYF
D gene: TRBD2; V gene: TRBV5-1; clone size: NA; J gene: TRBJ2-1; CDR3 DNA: TGCGCCAGCAGCTCGGGGGGTTCCTACAATGAGCAGTTCTTC; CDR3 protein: CASSSGGSYNEQFF
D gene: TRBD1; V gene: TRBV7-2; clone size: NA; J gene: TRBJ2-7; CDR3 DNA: TGTGCCAGCAGCTCCCGGGACAGGGGTCCCTACGAGCAGTACTTC; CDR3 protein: CASSSRDRGPYEQYF
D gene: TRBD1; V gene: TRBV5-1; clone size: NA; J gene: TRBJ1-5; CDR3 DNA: TGCGCCAGCAGCTTAGGGGGCAGTCAGCCCCAGCATTTT; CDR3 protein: CASSLGGSQPQHF
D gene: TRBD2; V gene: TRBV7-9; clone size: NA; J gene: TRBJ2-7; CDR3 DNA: TGTGCCAGCGCCAAAGCGGGAGAGTCCCACTACGAGCAGTACTTC; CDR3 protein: CASAKAGESHYEQYF
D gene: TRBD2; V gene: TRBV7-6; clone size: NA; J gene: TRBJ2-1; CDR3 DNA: TGTGCCAGCAGCTTAGCCCGGACTAGCGGGGGGGCTTCAGCGCTCAATGAGCAGTTCTTC; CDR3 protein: CASSLARTSGGASALNEQFF
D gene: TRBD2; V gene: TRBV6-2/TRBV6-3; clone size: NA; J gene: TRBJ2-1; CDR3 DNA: TGTGCCAGCAGTTACTCAGTTGCGGGAGAGAATGAGCAGTTCTTC; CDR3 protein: CASSYSVAGENEQFF
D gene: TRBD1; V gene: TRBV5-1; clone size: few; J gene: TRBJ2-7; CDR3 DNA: TGCGCCAGCAGCGGACAGGGAGGCTCCTACGAGCAGTACTTC; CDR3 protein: CASSGQGGSYEQYF
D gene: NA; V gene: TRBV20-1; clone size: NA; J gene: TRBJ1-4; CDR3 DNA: TGCAGTGCCATGGTGACAGCTAAACTGTTTTTT; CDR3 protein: CSAMVTAKLFF
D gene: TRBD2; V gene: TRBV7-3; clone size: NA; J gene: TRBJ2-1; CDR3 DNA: TGTGCCAGCAGCTCCACCGGGGGGAGAGGGTACAATGAGCAGTTCTTC; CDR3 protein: CASSSTGGRGYNEQFF
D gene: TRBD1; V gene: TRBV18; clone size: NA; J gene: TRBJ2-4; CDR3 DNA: TGTGCCAGCTCACCATCAACCGGGACAGGGGGTTCGGGAAACATTCAGTACTTC; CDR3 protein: CASSPSTGTGGSGNIQYF
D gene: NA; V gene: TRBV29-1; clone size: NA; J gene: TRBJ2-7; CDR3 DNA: TGCAGCGTTGAAGAGAGAGGATGGGAGTACTTC; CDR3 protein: CSVEERGWEYF
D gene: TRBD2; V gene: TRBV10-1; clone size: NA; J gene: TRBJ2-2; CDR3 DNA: TGCGCCAGCAGTATAGGGACTAGCGGGGCAACCGGGGAGCTGTTTTTT; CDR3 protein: CASSIGTSGATGELFF
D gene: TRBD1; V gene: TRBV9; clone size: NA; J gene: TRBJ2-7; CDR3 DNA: TGTGCCAGCAGCGTAGATCTCTCCAGGGGGTTGGACGAGCAGTACTTC; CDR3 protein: CASSVDLSRGLDEQYF
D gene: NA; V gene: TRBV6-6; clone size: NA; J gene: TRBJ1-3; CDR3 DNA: TGTGCCAGCAGTCCCCCGGACGAGGGGACTCCTGGAAACACCATATATTTT; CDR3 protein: CASSPPDEGTPGNTIYF
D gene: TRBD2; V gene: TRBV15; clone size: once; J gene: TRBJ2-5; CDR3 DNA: TGTGCCACCAGCAGAGCGGCTAGCGGTGGGGAGACCCAGTACTTC; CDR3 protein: CATSRAASGGETQYF
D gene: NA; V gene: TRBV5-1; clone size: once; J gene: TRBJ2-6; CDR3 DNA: TGCGCCAGCAGCCCCCTTGGCGGCTCTGGGGCCAACGTCCTGACTTTC; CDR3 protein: CASSPLGGSGANVLTF